Listed below are T cell receptor beta chains from one sample, sequenced in a study of T cells in Graves' hyperthyroidism and ophthalmopathy. TCRdb redid the calling of the multiplex PCR reads with MiXCR, one entry per CDR3 protein. The sample contains hundreds of thousands of distinct CDR3 sequences, 38% of which appear only once. The material sequenced was blood. The origin of the receptors is a man younger than 30 with Graves' hyperthyroidism. Each CDR3 is given with its conserved first and last residue.

v_gene | CDR3aa
TRBV15 | CATSKDRAFHEQYF
TRBV12-3/TRBV12-4 | CASNSGKSYGYTF
TRBV12-3/TRBV12-4 | CASSLGQPGAGYTF
TRBV12-3/TRBV12-4 | CASSVAPGEQYF
TRBV25-1 | CASSAQRTGLLVGEQYF
TRBV19 | CASSISASGAYEQYF
TRBV15 | CATSRDEGKLAFF
TRBV20-1 | CSARLGQGLNYGYTF
TRBV25-1 | CASRKTGWSEAFF
TRBV4-3 | CASSQGARWEETQYF
TRBV7-3 | CASSLGQGLVGELFF
TRBV7-3 | CASSFFSGTGFAYGYTF
TRBV9 | CASSVGTSSYTF
TRBV7-7 | CASSLGLAGTQYF
TRBV19 | CASSIRDTWAGGANEKLFF
TRBV5-6 | CASSFGQGQSPLHF
TRBV4-3 | CASSHGQGGSPLHF
TRBV11-2 | CASSRGLADLGEQYF
TRBV20-1 | CSARESGLVYEQYF
TRBV3-1 | CASSLRSTYEQYF
TRBV19 | CASSKGIGEAFF
TRBV20-1 | CSARLRGARNTGELFF
TRBV19 | CASSTRDRGHEKLFF
TRBV12-3/TRBV12-4 | CASSPGTAQPQHF
TRBV20-1 | CSARDLWNTEAFF
TRBV20-1 | CSAPSGEQYF
TRBV20-1 | CSARTANQPQHF
TRBV6-1 | CASSSGGGQYF
TRBV4-1 | CASSQVHSGNTIYF
TRBV29-1 | CSADTGAESDTQYF
TRBV2 | CARAGGPNTGELFF
TRBV7-2 | CAGSLYGTGNEKLFF
TRBV12-3/TRBV12-4 | CATFRTGPNYGYTF
TRBV5-1 | CASRRDGDTQHF
TRBV10-2 | CASSASEANVLTF
TRBV10-1 | CASSEEGRGAEAFF
TRBV24-1 | CATSEPGLAGANGELFF
TRBV10-3 | CATGLAENEQFF
TRBV7-9 | CASSLGILYGYTF
TRBV20-1 | CSAPTVSNQPQHF
TRBV7-8 | CASSFGQGVGELFF
TRBV6-6 | CASSPPLAVIETQYF
TRBV5-1 | CASSLNRYRGSDTEAFF
TRBV19 | CASSILGGGRNQPQHF
TRBV7-8 | CASSSREGETQYF
TRBV7-9 | CASSFVTGANTGELFF
TRBV9 | CASSVSGGDTGELFF
TRBV7-8 | CASSLWGTGNTIYF
TRBV7-9 | CASSVRDRTYEQYF
TRBV7-9 | CASSLDGARVRKETQYF
TRBV14 | CASELAANTGELFF
TRBV6-1 | CASTIGTSGSTSQYF
TRBV6-1 | CASSEVAGFTEAFF
TRBV20-1 | CSARAASGRRETQYF
TRBV7-7 | CASSLGLAGVSQTQYF
TRBV6-5 | CASRYGISSGANVLTF
TRBV7-2 | CASSLSTSGGLYEQYF
TRBV7-9 | CASSEKGGEAFF
TRBV2 | CASSIDSTGELFF
TRBV7-2 | CASTREGWEQYF